This is a list of T cell receptor beta chains from one sample in a study of human CD4 T cells and Enterobacteriaceae. The repertoire was sequenced with immunoSEQ multiplex PCR; TCRdb's copy has only in-frame clones and lacks some. Here the sample spans hundreds of clones, under 45% being singletons. Source material: bacteria-reactive CD4+ T cells grown in culture. The receptors derive from a human donor in good health. CDR3s include the opening cysteine and the closing phenylalanine or tryptophan. A D gene is named only where the DNA matches it firmly. A clone size is listed for some rows: how often the clone was seen (once, few, many), or a class if it is expanded.

clone_size	d_call	j_call	v_call	cdr3_aa	cdr3_nt
few	NA	TRBJ2-6	TRBV19	CASSIGSGANVLTF	TGTGCCAGTAGTATAGGTTCTGGGGCCAACGTCCTGACTTTC
medium-sized	NA	TRBJ2-6	TRBV14	CASSQGSSGANVLTF	TGTGCCAGCAGCCAAGGAAGCTCTGGGGCCAACGTCCTGACTTTC
NA	NA	TRBJ1-3	TRBV11-3	CASSLARSHSGNTIYF	TGTGCCAGCAGCTTAGCGAGGAGTCACTCTGGAAACACCATATATTTT
NA	TRBD2	TRBJ2-3	TRBV6-5	CASSYGGGKGDTQYF	TGTGCCAGCAGTTACGGGGGGGGGAAGGGAGATACGCAGTATTTT
medium-sized	NA	TRBJ2-7	TRBV6-4	CASSARGYEQYF	TGTGCCAGCAGTGCCCGTGGGTACGAGCAGTACTTC
few	NA	TRBJ2-3	TRBV2	CASSEGDPSTDTQYF	TGTGCCAGCAGTGAAGGGGACCCTAGCACAGATACGCAGTATTTT
NA	NA	TRBJ2-1	TRBV11-1	CASSSDIRNEQFF	TGTGCCAGCAGCTCGGACATACGCAATGAGCAGTTCTTC
NA	TRBD1	TRBJ2-3	TRBV7-3	CASYKGTATDTQYF	TGTGCCAGCTATAAGGGGACAGCAACAGATACGCAGTATTTT
NA	NA	TRBJ2-2	TRBV28	CASSDGNTGELFF	TGCGCCAGCAGTGACGGGAACACCGGGGAGCTGTTTTTT
large	TRBD1	TRBJ1-5	TRBV5-1	CASSLEALTGQGSAQPQHF	TGCGCCAGCAGCTTGGAAGCACTTACCGGACAGGGATCGGCTCAGCCCCAGCATTTT